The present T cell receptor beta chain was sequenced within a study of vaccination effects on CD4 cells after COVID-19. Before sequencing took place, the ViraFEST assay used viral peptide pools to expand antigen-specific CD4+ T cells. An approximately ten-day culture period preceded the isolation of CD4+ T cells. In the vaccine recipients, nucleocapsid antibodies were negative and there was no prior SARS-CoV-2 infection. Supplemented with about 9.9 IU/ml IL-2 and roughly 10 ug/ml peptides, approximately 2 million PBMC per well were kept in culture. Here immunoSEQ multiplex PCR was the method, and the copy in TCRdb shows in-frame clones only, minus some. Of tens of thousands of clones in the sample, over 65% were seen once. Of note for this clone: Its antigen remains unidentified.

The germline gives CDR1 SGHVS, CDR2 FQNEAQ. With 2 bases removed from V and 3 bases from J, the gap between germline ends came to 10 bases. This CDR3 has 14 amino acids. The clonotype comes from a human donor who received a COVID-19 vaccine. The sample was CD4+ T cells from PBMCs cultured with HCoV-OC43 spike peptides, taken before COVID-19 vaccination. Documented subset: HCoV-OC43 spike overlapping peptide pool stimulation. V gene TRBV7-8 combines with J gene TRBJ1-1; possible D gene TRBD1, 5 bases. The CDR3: CASSLKGRDTEAFF. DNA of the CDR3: TGTGCCAGCAGCTTAAAGGGGAGGGACACTGAAGCTTTCTTT.